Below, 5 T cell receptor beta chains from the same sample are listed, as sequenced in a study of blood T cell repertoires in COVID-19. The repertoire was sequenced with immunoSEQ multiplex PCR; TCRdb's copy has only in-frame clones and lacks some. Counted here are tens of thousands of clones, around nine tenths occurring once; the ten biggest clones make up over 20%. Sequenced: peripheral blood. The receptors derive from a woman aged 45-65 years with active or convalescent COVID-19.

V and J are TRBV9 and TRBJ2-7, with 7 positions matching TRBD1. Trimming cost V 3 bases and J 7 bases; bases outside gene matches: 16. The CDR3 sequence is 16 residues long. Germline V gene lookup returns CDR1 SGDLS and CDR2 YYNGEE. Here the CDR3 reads CASSALPTGSLAEQYF. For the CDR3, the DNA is TGTGCCAGCAGCGCACTCCCGACAGGGAGCTTGGCGGAGCAGTACTTC.

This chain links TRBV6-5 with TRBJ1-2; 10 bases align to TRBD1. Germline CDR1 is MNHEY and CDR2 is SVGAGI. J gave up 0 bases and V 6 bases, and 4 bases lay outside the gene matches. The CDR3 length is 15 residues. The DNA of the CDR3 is TGTGCCAGCAGATCCGGGACAGGGGCTAACTATGGCTACACCTTC. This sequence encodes CASRSGTGANYGYTF.

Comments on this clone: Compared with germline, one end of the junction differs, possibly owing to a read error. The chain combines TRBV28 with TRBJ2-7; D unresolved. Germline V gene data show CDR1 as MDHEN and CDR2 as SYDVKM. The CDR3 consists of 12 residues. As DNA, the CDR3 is TGTGCCAGCAGCTTATACAATAACGAGCAGTACTTC. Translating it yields CASSLYNNEQYF.

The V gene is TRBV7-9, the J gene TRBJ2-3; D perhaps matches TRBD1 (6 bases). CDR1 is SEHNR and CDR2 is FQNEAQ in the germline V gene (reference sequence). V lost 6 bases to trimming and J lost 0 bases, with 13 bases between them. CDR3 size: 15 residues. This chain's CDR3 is CASSDRTDSTDTQYF. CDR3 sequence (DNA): TGTGCCAGCAGTGACAGGACGGACAGCACAGATACGCAGTATTTT.

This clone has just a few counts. The CDR3 sequence: CASSWREGADTQYF. The CDR3 DNA reads as TGCGCCAGCAGCTGGCGGGAGGGGGCTGATACGCAGTATTTT. This chain uses TRBV5-1 with TRBJ2-3; 9 bases are shared with TRBD2. The germline V gene has CDR1 SGHRS and CDR2 YFSETQ. This CDR3 is 14 amino acids long. The ends lost 3 bases at V and 6 bases at J; junction bases unmatched: 5.